The clone carrying this TCR beta chain was counted once. This record belongs to a study of blood T cell repertoires in COVID-19. For the study at large: Some COVID-19 samples were acute and others convalescent; all came from the United States, Italy and Spain. T cells, B-cell-depleted T cells, or PBMCs supplied cDNA or gDNA.

The V and J ends lost 3 bases and 8 bases, in that order; junction bases with no gene match: 16. Germline values: CDR1 KGHSH, CDR2 LQKENI. There are 17 residues in the CDR3. In the original workflow: How many nucleated cells were present was estimated from reference gene primer amplification. Some clones are missing from TCRdb's copy, which holds only in-frame ones; the method was immunoSEQ multiplex PCR. V, J and clone size were drawn from that table, and D and trimming were deduced from the DNA. This table holds about 150,000 clones, 85% to 90% found once. Sequencing used peripheral blood. The TCR originated in a man aged 50-59 years with active COVID-19. The chain has TRBV18 and TRBJ1-2; 9 bases agree with TRBD1. The CDR3 loop reads CASSPPMNRGRMWGYTF. The CDR3, as DNA: TGTGCCAGCTCACCCCCAATGAACAGGGGGCGCATGTGGGGCTACACCTTC.